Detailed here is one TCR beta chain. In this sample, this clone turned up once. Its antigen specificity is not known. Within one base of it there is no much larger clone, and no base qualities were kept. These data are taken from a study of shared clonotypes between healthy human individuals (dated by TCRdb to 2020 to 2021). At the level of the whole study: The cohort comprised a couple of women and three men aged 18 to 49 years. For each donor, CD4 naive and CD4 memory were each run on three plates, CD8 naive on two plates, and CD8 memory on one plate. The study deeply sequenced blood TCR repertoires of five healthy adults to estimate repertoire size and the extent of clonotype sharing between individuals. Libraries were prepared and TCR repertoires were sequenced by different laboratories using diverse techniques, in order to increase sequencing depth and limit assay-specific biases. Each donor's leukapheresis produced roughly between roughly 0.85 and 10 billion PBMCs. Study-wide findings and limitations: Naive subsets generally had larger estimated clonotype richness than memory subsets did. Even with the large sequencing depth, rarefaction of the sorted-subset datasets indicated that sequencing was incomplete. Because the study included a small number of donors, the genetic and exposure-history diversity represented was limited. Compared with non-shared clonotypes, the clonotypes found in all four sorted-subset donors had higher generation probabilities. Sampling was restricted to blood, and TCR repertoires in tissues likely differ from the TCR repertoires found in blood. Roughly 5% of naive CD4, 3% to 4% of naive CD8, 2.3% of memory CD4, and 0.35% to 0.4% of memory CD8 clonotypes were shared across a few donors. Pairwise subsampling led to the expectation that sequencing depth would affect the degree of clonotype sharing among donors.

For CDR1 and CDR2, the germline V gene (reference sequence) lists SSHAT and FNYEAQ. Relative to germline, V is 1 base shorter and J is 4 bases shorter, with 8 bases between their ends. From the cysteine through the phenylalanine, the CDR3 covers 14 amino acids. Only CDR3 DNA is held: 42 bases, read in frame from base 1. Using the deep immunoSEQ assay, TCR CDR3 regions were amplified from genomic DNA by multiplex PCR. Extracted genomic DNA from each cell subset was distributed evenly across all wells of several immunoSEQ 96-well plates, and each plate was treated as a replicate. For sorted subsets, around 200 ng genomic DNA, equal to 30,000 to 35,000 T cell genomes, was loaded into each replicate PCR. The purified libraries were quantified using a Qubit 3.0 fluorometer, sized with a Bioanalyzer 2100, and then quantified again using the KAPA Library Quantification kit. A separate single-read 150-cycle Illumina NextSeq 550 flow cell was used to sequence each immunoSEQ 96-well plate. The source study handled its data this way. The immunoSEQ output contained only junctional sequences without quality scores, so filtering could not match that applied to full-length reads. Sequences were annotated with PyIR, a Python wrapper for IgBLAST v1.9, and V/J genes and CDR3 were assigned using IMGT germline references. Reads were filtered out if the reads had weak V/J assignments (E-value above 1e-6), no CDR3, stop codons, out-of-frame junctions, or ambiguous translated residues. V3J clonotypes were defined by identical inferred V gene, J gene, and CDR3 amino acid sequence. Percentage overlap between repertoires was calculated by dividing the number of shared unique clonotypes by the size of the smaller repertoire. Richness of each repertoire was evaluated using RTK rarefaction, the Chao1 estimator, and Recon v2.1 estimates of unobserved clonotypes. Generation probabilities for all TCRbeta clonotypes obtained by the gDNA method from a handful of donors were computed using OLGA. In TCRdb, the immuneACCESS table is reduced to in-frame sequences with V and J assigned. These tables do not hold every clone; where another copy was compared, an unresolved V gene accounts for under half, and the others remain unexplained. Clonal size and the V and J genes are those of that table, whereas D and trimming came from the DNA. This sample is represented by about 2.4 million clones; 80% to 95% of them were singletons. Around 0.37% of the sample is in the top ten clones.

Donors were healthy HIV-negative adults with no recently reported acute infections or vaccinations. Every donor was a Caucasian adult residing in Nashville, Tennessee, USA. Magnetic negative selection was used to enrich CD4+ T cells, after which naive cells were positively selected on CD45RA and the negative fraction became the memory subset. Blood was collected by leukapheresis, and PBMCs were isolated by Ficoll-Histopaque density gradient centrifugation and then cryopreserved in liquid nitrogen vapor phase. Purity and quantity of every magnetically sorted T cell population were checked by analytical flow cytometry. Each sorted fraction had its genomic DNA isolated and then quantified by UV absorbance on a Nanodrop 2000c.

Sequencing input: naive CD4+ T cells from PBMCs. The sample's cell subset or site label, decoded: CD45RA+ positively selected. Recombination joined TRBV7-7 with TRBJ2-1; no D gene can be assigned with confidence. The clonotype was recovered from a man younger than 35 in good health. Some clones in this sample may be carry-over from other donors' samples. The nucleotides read TGTGCCAGCAGCTTAGGGACGGCGTACAATGAGCAGTTCTTC. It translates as CASSLGTAYNEQFF.